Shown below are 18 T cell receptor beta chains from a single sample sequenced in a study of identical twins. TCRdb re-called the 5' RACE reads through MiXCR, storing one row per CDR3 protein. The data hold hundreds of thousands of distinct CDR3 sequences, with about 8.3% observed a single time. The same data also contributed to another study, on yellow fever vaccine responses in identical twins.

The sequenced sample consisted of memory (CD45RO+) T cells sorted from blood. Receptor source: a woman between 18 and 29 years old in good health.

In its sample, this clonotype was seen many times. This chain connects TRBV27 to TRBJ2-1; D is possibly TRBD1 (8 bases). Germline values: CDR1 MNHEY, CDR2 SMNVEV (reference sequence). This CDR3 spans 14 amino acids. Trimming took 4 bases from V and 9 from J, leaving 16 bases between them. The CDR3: CASSSTGGVREQFF. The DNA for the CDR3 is TGTGCCAGCAGTTCCACAGGGGGGGTTCGTGAGCAGTTCTTC.

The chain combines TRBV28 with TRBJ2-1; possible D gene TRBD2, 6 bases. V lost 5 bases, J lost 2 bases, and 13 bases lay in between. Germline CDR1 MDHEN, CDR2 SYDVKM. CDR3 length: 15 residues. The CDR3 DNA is TGTGCCAGCAGTGGTCCGGGACTCACCTACAATGAGCAGTTCTTC. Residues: CASSGPGLTYNEQFF. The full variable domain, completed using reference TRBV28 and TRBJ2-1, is DVKVTQSSRYLVKRTGEKVFLECVQDMDHENMFWYRQDPGLGLRLIYFSYDVKMKEKGDIPEGYSVSREKKERFSLILESASTNQTSMYLCASSGPGLTYNEQFFGPGTRLTVL.

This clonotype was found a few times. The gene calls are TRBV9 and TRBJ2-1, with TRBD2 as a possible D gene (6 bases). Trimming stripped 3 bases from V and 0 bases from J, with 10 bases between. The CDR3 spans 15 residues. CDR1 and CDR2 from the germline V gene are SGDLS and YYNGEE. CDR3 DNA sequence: TGTGCCAGCAGCGACTTCGGGAGCTCCTACAATGAGCAGTTCTTC. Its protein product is CASSDFGSSYNEQFF. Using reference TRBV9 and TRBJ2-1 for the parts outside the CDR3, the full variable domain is DSGVTQTPKHLITATGQRVTLRCSPRSGDLSVYWYQQSLDQGLQFLIQYYNGEERAKGNILERFSAQQFPDLHSELNLSSLELGDSALYFCASSDFGSSYNEQFFGPGTRLTVL.

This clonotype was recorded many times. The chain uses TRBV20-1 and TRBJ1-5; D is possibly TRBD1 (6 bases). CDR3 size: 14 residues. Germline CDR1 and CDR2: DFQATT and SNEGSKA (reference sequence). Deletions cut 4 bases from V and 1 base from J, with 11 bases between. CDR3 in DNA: TGCAGTGCTACTAAGGGGGGGAGCAATCAGCCCCAGCATTTT. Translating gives CSATKGGSNQPQHF.

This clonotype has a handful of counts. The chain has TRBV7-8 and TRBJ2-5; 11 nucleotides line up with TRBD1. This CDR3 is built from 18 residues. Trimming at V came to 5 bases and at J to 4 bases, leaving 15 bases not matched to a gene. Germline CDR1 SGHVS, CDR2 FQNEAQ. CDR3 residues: CASSPPRGGQGDGETQYF. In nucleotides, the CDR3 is TGTGCCAGCAGCCCCCCCCGGGGGGGACAGGGGGATGGAGAGACCCAGTACTTC. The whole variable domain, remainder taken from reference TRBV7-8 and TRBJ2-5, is GAGVSQSPRYKVAKRGQDVALRCDPISGHVSLFWYQQALGQGPEFLTYFQNEAQLDKSGLPSDRFFAERPEGSVSTLKIQRTQQEDSAVYLCASSPPRGGQGDGETQYFGPGTRLLVL.

CDR3 in amino acids: CSARYSDPQETQYF. CDR3 sequence (DNA): TGCAGTGCTAGATATAGCGACCCCCAAGAGACCCAGTACTTC. The rearrangement links TRBV20-1 to TRBJ2-5; D might be TRBD2 (5 bases). The ends were cut back, 2 bases at V and 1 base at J, with 11 bases in the middle. The CDR3 spans 14 residues. Germline V gene sequence: CDR1 DFQATT, CDR2 SNEGSKA (reference sequence).

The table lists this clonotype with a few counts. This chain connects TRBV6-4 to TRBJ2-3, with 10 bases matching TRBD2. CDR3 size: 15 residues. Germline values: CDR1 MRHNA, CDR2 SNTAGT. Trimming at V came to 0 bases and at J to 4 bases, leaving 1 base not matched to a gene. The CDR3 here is CASSDSSGGSDTQYF. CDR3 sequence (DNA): TGTGCCAGCAGTGACTCTAGCGGGGGGTCAGATACGCAGTATTTT.

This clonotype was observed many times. The CDR3 loop is CSARRGTSGRTPRYSTDTQYF. DNA of the CDR3: TGCAGTGCTAGACGGGGGACTAGCGGGAGGACCCCGCGCTATAGCACAGATACGCAGTATTTT. The chain joins TRBV20-1 to TRBJ2-3; TRBD2 matches at 15 bases. Per germline, CDR1 DFQATT and CDR2 SNEGSKA (reference sequence). V shed 2 bases, J shed 0 bases, and the junction held 15 bases outside the gene matches. This CDR3 has 21 residues.

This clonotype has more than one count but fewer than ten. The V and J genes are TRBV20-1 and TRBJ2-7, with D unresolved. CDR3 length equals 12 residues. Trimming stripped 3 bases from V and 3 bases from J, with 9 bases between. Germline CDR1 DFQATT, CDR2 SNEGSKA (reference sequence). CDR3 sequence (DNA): TGCAGTGCTAGCGACAACTACTACGAGCAGTACTTC. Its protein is CSASDNYYEQYF.

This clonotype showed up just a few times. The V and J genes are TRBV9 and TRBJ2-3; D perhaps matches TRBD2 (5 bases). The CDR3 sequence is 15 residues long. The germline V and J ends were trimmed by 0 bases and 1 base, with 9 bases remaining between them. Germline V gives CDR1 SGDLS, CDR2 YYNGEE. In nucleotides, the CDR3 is TGTGCCAGCAGCGTAGGGGGTAGCGGCACAGATACGCAGTATTTT. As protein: CASSVGGSGTDTQYF.

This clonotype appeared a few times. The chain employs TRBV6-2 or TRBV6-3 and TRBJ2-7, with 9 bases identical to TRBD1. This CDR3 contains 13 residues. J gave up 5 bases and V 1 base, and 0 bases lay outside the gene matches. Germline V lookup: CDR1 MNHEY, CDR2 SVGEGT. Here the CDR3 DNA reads TGTGCCAGCAGTTACTGGACAGGGGACGAGCAGTACTTC. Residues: CASSYWTGDEQYF.

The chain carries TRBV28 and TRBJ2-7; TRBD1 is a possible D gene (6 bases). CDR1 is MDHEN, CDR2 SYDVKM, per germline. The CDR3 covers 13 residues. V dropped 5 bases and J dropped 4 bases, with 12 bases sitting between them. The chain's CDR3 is CASSQVQGYEQYV. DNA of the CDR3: TGTGCCAGCAGTCAGGTACAGGGTTACGAGCAGTACGTC.

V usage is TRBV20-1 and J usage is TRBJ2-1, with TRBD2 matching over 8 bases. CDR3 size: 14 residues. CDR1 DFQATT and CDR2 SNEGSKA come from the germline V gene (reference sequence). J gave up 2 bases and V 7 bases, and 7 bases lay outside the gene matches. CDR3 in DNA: TGCAGTGTAATATCGGGGGGGCCCTACAATGAGCAGTTCTTC. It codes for CSVISGGPYNEQFF.

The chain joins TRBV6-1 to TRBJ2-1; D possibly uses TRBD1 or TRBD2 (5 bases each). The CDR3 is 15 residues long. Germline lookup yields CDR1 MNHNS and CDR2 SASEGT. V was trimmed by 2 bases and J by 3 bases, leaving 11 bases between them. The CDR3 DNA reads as TGTGCCAGCAGTGAATCTTGGGACGGCTACAATGAGCAGTTCTTC. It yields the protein CASSESWDGYNEQFF.

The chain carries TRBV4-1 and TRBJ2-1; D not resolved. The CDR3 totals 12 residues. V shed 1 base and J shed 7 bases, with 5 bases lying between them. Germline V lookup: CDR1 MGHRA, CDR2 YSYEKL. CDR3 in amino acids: CASSQALNEQFF. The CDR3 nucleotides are TGCGCCAGCAGCCAAGCCTTGAATGAGCAGTTCTTC.

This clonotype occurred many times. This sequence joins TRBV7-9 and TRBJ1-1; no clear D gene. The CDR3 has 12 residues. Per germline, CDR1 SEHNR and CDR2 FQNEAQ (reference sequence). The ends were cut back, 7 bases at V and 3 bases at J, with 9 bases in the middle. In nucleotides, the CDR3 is TGTGCCAGCATAAGGATGGACACTGAAGCTTTCTTT. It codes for CASIRMDTEAFF.

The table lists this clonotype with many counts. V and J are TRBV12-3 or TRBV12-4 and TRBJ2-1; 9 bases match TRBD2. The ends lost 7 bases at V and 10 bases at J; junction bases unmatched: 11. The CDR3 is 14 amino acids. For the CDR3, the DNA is TGTGCCAGCATCAAGGGGGGACTAGCAGGGGAGCAGTTCTTC. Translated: CASIKGGLAGEQFF.

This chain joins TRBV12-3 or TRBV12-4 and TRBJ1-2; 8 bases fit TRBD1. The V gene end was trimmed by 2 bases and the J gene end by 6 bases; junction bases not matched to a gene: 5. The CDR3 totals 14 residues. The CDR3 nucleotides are TGTGCCAGCAGTTTAAGGGGCAGGGGGCATGGCTACACCTTC. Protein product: CASSLRGRGHGYTF.